One sample yielded the 24 T cell receptor beta chains listed below, sequenced in a study of T cell responses to AZD1222 COVID-19 vaccine. Sequencing was performed with immunoSEQ multiplex PCR; in TCRdb, only in-frame clones are kept and a portion is missing. This sample carries roughly 150,000 clones, 91% of them seen once, and the ten largest clones take less than 2.5%. The sequencing here drew on peripheral blood, taken on day 0 of AZD1222 vaccination. These receptors were taken from an adult in good health.

The J gene is TRBJ2-5, the V gene TRBV6-2 or TRBV6-3; D is possibly TRBD1 (5 bases). The CDR3 covers 15 residues. V shed 2 bases and J shed 4 bases, with 14 bases lying between them. Germline values: CDR1 MNHEY, CDR2 SVGEGT. DNA of the CDR3: TGTGCCAGCAGTTACGGGGCGCGCGATTCAGAGACCCAGTACTTC. As protein: CASSYGARDSETQYF.

The CDR3 sequence: CAISEAPGQGAEAFF. In nucleotides, the CDR3 is TGTGCCATCAGTGAGGCTCCGGGACAGGGGGCAGAAGCTTTCTTT. This chain joins TRBV10-3 and TRBJ1-1, with 12 bases identical to TRBD1. The V and J ends lost 2 bases and 8 bases, in that order; junction bases with no gene match: 6. This CDR3 region has 15 residues. CDR1 ENHRY and CDR2 SYGVKD come from the germline V gene.

This clone was observed a few times. The V call is TRBV6-2 or TRBV6-3, the J call TRBJ1-5; TRBD1 agrees at 10 bases. Germline V CDR1 and CDR2: MNHEY, SVGEGT. The trim removed 6 bases at V and 7 bases at J, leaving 6 bases unmatched. The CDR3 runs to 14 residues. The CDR3 coding sequence is TGTGCCAGCAGCCAGGGACAGGGGATACAGCCCCAGCATTTT. This gives the protein CASSQGQGIQPQHF.

This clone was seen once. V gene TRBV19 combines with J gene TRBJ2-7; TRBD2 aligns across 8 bases. Germline-derived CDR1 and CDR2 are LNHDA and SQIVND (reference sequence). This CDR3 is built from 14 residues. V lost 6 bases and J lost 2; bases outside the gene matches: 6. DNA for the CDR3: TGTGCCAGTAGCCCGGGACTAGGGGCCTACGAGCAGTACTTC. This sequence encodes CASSPGLGAYEQYF.

The genes are TRBV9 and TRBJ1-6, with 8 bases matching TRBD1. The CDR3 runs 15 residues. Germline values: CDR1 SGDLS, CDR2 YYNGEE. After removal of 3 bases from V and 8 bases from J, the junction contained 7 bases not matched to a gene. CDR3 sequence: CASSGHRGEDSPLHF. CDR3 bases: TGTGCCAGCAGCGGGCACAGGGGGGAGGATTCACCCCTCCACTTT. Complete variable domain (other parts from reference TRBV9 and TRBJ1-6): DSGVTQTPKHLITATGQRVTLRCSPRSGDLSVYWYQQSLDQGLQFLIQYYNGEERAKGNILERFSAQQFPDLHSELNLSSLELGDSALYFCASSGHRGEDSPLHFGNGTRLTVT.

V is TRBV6-1 and J is TRBJ1-2, with 8 bases identical to TRBD1. V shed 5 bases and J 6 bases; nucleotides not matched to a gene: 8. The CDR3 runs 14 residues. Germline lookup yields CDR1 MNHNS and CDR2 SASEGT. CDR3 protein: CASSPIEDRDGYTF. In DNA, the CDR3 is TGTGCCAGCAGTCCAATAGAGGACAGGGATGGCTACACCTTC.

The chain joins TRBV13 to TRBJ1-6; maybe TRBD1 (6 bases). V was clipped by 4 bases and J by 6 bases, with 16 bases between them. The CDR3 extends over 16 amino acids. Germline V gene lookup returns CDR1 PRHDT and CDR2 FYEKMQ (reference sequence). This CDR3 is CASSSILGQINSPLHF. The CDR3, as DNA: TGTGCCAGCAGCTCCATCCTAGGACAGATTAATTCACCCCTCCACTTT.

This CDR3 reads CASSQRGGEQYF. In nucleotides, the CDR3 is TGTGCCAGCAGCCAGAGGGGGGGCGAGCAGTACTTC. The chain recombines TRBV7-8 with TRBJ2-7, with D perhaps TRBD2 (7 bases). The V end lost 5 bases, the J end lost 6 bases, and 11 bases lay between the germline ends. This CDR3 has 12 residues. Germline V gene data show CDR1 as SGHVS and CDR2 as FQNEAQ.

The V gene is TRBV14, the J gene TRBJ1-2; 8 bases fit TRBD1. CDR3 length: 14 amino acids. Per the germline V gene, CDR1 is SGHDN and CDR2 is FVKESK. V dropped 3 bases and J dropped 3; count of bases not matched to a gene: 3. The CDR3 loop is CASSQRTGYYGYTF. Here the CDR3 DNA reads TGTGCCAGCAGCCAGAGGACAGGGTACTATGGCTACACCTTC.

The chain uses TRBV7-9 and TRBJ1-5, with D perhaps TRBD1 (6 bases). The length of the CDR3 is 17 residues. Trimming pared 1 base from V and 0 bases from J, leaving 13 bases between. CDR1 SEHNR and CDR2 FQNEAQ come from the germline V gene (reference sequence). The chain's CDR3 is CASSLGSGAHSNQPQHF. The DNA of the CDR3 is TGTGCCAGCAGCTTAGGTTCAGGGGCACATAGCAATCAGCCCCAGCATTTT.

The chain uses TRBV7-8 and TRBJ1-1; D perhaps matches TRBD1 (6 bases). The germline gives CDR1 SGHVS, CDR2 FQNEAQ. Trimming pared 2 bases from V and 6 bases from J, leaving 16 bases between. The CDR3 consists of 15 residues. Written as DNA, the CDR3 is TGTGCCAGCAGCTTATTGTACAGGGCCGGGGCTGAAGCTTTCTTT. It codes for CASSLLYRAGAEAFF.

V is TRBV19 and J is TRBJ2-7; D is perhaps TRBD1 (5 bases). CDR1 is LNHDA, CDR2 SQIVND, per germline (reference sequence). V dropped 3 bases and J dropped 10 bases, with 16 bases sitting between them. CDR3 length: 13 residues. CDR3 sequence reads: CASSIRGPKIQYF. As DNA, the CDR3 is TGTGCCAGTAGTATTAGGGGCCCAAAAATCCAGTACTTC. Based on the CDR3 plus reference TRBV19 and TRBJ2-7, the full variable domain is DGGITQSPKYLFRKEGQNVTLSCEQNLNHDAMYWYRQDPGQGLRLIYYSQIVNDFQKGDIAEGYSVSREKKESFPLTVTSAQKNPTAFYLCASSIRGPKIQYFGPGTRLTVT.

The chain couples TRBV11-2 to TRBJ1-5; D gene ambiguous. CDR3 length equals 13 residues. Germline V lookup: CDR1 SGHAT, CDR2 FQNNGV. Trimming removed 2 bases from V and 5 bases from J, with 7 bases in between. The CDR3, as DNA: TGTGCCAGCAGCTTAAGCACCGATCAGCCCCAGCATTTT. Amino acid sequence: CASSLSTDQPQHF.

The chain carries TRBV13 and TRBJ2-3; either TRBD1 or TRBD2 may fit D (5 bases each). CDR1 and CDR2 from the germline V gene are PRHDT and FYEKMQ (reference sequence). Trimming took 1 base from V and 4 from J, leaving 12 bases between them. This CDR3 region has 15 residues. CDR3: CASSLAGLMADTQYF. The CDR3, as DNA: TGTGCCAGCAGCTTAGCGGGGCTAATGGCAGATACGCAGTATTTT.

The V call is TRBV6-5, the J call TRBJ2-7; maybe TRBD2 (6 bases). Trimming stripped 7 bases from V and 4 bases from J, with 20 bases between. Looked up from germline, CDR1 is MNHEY and CDR2 is SVGAGI. CDR3 length equals 15 residues. The CDR3 DNA sequence: TGTGCCAGCACCATAGCTAGGAGGGGCTCGTACGAGCAGTACTTC. It translates to CASTIARRGSYEQYF.

This chain links TRBV28 with TRBJ1-6; TRBD1 aligns across 7 bases. V lost 6 bases, J lost 18 bases, and 14 bases stayed unmatched. CDR3 length: 13 amino acids. Germline loops: CDR1 MDHEN, CDR2 SYDVKM. The CDR3 nucleotides read TGTGCCAGCAGGGGGGGACAGACCACCGTATGCCACTTT. As protein: CASRGGQTTVCHF.

The chain recombines TRBV25-1 with TRBJ2-2; 9 bases map to TRBD1. CDR1 MGHDK and CDR2 SYGVNS come from the germline V gene. CDR3 length equals 16 residues. V lost 4 bases and J lost 1; bases outside the gene matches: 4. The CDR3 region is CASSAKGQGNTGELFF. The CDR3 DNA is TGTGCCAGCAGTGCAAAGGGACAGGGGAACACCGGGGAGCTGTTTTTT.

The V call is TRBV25-1, the J call TRBJ2-3; TRBD2 matches 8 bases. Germline V gives CDR1 MGHDK, CDR2 SYGVNS. The CDR3 runs 15 residues. V shed 3 bases and J 2 bases; nucleotides not matched to a gene: 4. Written as DNA, the CDR3 is TGTGCCAGCAGTGAGGAAGCGGGGGTCACAGATACGCAGTATTTT. It yields the protein CASSEEAGVTDTQYF.

This chain uses TRBV3-1 (or the pseudogene TRBV3-2) with TRBJ1-1; 10 nucleotides agree with TRBD1. J was trimmed by 6 bases and V by 7 bases; bases with no gene match: 11. Germline V gene data show CDR1 as LGHDT and CDR2 as YNNKEL (reference sequence). There are 15 residues in the CDR3. CDR3 nucleotide sequence: TGTGCCAGCACTACCAACCGGGACAGGGGCGCTGAAGCTTTCTTT. The encoded protein is CASTTNRDRGAEAFF.

This clone appeared a single time. This chain uses TRBV27 with TRBJ1-1; no definite D call. The germline V and J ends were trimmed by 7 bases and 4 bases, with 16 bases remaining between them. In germline, CDR1 is MNHEY, CDR2 SMNVEV (reference sequence). The CDR3 sequence is 14 residues long. This chain's CDR3 is CASNLDGRGTEAFF. The CDR3 DNA reads as TGTGCCAGCAACTTGGACGGGAGAGGCACTGAAGCTTTCTTT.

This clone was recorded once. This chain uses TRBV5-1 with TRBJ2-2; D call uncertain. Trimming pared 2 bases from V and 2 bases from J, leaving 7 bases between. The CDR3 is 14 amino acids. Germline loops: CDR1 SGHRS, CDR2 YFSETQ. DNA for the CDR3: TGCGCCAGCAGCTTCGGCCTTAACACCGGGGAGCTGTTTTTT. It codes for CASSFGLNTGELFF.

This clone was detected only a few times. The chain couples TRBV5-6 to TRBJ1-2, with a weak D call TRBD1 (6 bases). The CDR3 spans 15 residues. Germline V CDR1 and CDR2: SGHDT, YYEEEE. V shed 4 bases and J shed 5 bases, with 18 bases lying between them. DNA for the CDR3: TGTGCCAGCAGCCCGGGAGCAGGGGAAGGATATGGCTACACCTTC. Translated: CASSPGAGEGYGYTF.

This sequence joins TRBV6-5 and TRBJ1-2; D is perhaps TRBD1 (5 bases). The CDR3 is 15 residues long. Germline V lookup: CDR1 MNHEY, CDR2 SVGAGI. V lost 2 bases, J lost 0 bases, and 10 bases lay in between. The CDR3 protein is CASSYGTEANYGYTF. The CDR3 DNA reads as TGTGCCAGCAGTTACGGGACGGAAGCTAACTATGGCTACACCTTC.

This clone was counted only a few times. The chain recombines TRBV27 with TRBJ2-2; the match to TRBD2 covers 12 bases. J lost 5 bases, V lost 2 bases, and 9 bases had no gene match. The CDR3 length is 18 residues. CDR1 and CDR2 from the germline V gene are MNHEY and SMNVEV (reference sequence). The chain's CDR3 is CASSLIPLAGGHTGELFF. DNA of the CDR3: TGTGCCAGCAGTTTAATCCCCCTAGCGGGGGGGCATACCGGGGAGCTGTTTTTT.